This T cell receptor (beta chain) was obtained from a study of shared clonotypes between healthy human individuals. Notes on the study in general: Across subsets, estimated richness was generally greater for naive than for memory populations.

In regard to this clone: Its target is unknown.

Naive CD8 cells were CD45RO-negative, positively selected for CCR7, excluding terminally differentiated effector memory CD45RA+ cells. The germline V gene encodes CDR1 SGHRS and CDR2 YFSETQ. This CDR3 comprises 18 residues. After removal of 4 bases from V and 2 bases from J, the junction contained 11 bases not matched to a gene. At the deep level, the assay was run. Every subset had its genomic DNA shared out evenly among several immunoSEQ plates. TCRdb keeps only in-frame clones here, not all; method: immunoSEQ multiplex PCR. This table has around 1,900,000 clones, 93% appearing once. Material: naive CD8+ T cells from PBMCs. This TCR was recovered from a man aged 18 to 35 in good health. Some clones in this sample may be carry-over from other donors' samples. The gene calls are TRBV5-1 and TRBJ2-3, with 12 nucleotides matching TRBD2. As DNA, the CDR3 is TGCGCCAGCAGCCTCACTAGCGGGAGGAACCTACTCACAGATACGCAGTATTTT. Translating it yields CASSLTSGRNLLTDTQYF.